The clone carrying this TCR beta chain has just a few counts. The antigen is not known. The data were obtained in a study of blood T cells in healthy people across ages. Findings of the study overall: TCR beta diversity tracked closely with naive T cell percentage.

Each sample provided at least 5 micrograms of extracted total RNA. Using a J-beta primer mix together with a sample-barcoded 5' primer, a second PCR was run for roughly 6 to 12 cycles. From the 5' RACE reads, TCRdb called clonotypes with MiXCR, one entry per CDR3 protein. The sample has some 1.7 million distinct CDR3 sequences; 28% are singletons. The specimen was blood. This TCR was recovered from a woman aged 30 to 39 in good health.

DNA for the CDR3: TGCGCCAGCAGCATTACCGGGACAGGGGGCCCCCAAGAGACCCAGTACTTC. Translating it yields CASSITGTGGPQETQYF. V is TRBV5-1 and J is TRBJ2-5, with 12 positions matching TRBD1. The CDR3 contains 17 residues. Germline lookup yields CDR1 SGHRS and CDR2 YFSETQ. J lost 1 base, V lost 4 bases, and 8 bases had no gene match.